The 8 T cell receptor beta chains reported below all come from one sample, sequenced in a study of T cell repertoires in cytomegalovirus infection. Antigens for these TCRs are unknown. MiXCR, run by TCRdb on the reads, gives a single entry per CDR3 protein. Of about 700,000 distinct CDR3 sequences listed, approximately 33% are singletons. The source was cultured PBMCs, collected from culture after CMV antigen stimulation. The origin of the receptors is a human donor in good health (CMV status not recorded). Some clones in this sample may be carry-over from other donors' samples.

The J gene is TRBJ2-3, the V gene TRBV5-1; perhaps TRBD2 as D (5 bases). The CDR3 sequence is 15 residues long. Germline V gives CDR1 SGHRS, CDR2 YFSETQ. V was trimmed by 2 bases and J by 2 bases, leaving 12 bases between them. The CDR3, as DNA: TGCGCCAGCAGCTTAACAGCGGTTCTCACAGATACGCAGTATTTT. This encodes CASSLTAVLTDTQYF.

The chain couples TRBV2 to TRBJ2-7; D uncertain. V was cut by 7 bases and J by 0 bases, with 13 bases left in between. The CDR3 has 14 residues. CDR1 is SNHLY and CDR2 is FYNNEI in the germline V gene. DNA for the CDR3: TGTGCCAGCAACCGGGCCGGTCGCTCCTACGAGCAGTACTTC. Protein product: CASNRAGRSYEQYF. Looking up the rest from reference TRBV2 and TRBJ2-7 gives the full variable domain: EPEVTQTPSHQVTQMGQEVILRCVPISNHLYFYWYRQILGQKVEFLVSFYNNEISEKSEIFDDQFSVERPDGSNFTLKIRSTKLEDSAMYFCASNRAGRSYEQYFGPGTRLTVT.

This clonotype has a count of ten or more. The chain is built from TRBV7-2 and TRBJ2-7; D not certain. Germline assignment: CDR1 SGHTA and CDR2 FQGNSA. V dropped 4 bases and J dropped 3 bases, with 13 bases sitting between them. The CDR3 covers 14 residues. The chain's CDR3 is CASSSHPRNYEQYF. DNA of the CDR3: TGTGCCAGCAGCTCCCACCCCCGTAACTACGAGCAGTACTTC.

The chain carries TRBV27 and TRBJ2-5, with unresolved D. The CDR3 is 17 residues long. The V gene's germline CDR1 is MNHEY and CDR2 SMNVEV (reference sequence). Trimming shortened V by 3 bases and J by 2 bases, and 19 bases separated the two germline ends. The CDR3 DNA reads as TGTGCCAGCAGTTTCGGCCCCCCCTGGCAGGTACAAGAGACCCAGTACTTC. It yields the protein CASSFGPPWQVQETQYF.

The chain couples TRBV20-1 to TRBJ2-1; 10 bases line up with TRBD2. V dropped 3 bases and J dropped 1; count of bases not matched to a gene: 6. The CDR3 is made up of 16 amino acids. The germline CDR1 and CDR2 sequences are DFQATT and SNEGSKA (reference sequence). CDR3 loop: CSAREGLAVSYNEQFF. CDR3 nucleotides: TGCAGTGCTAGGGAAGGACTAGCGGTTTCCTACAATGAGCAGTTCTTC.

This clonotype came up many times. V is TRBV7-2 and J is TRBJ2-5; possible D gene TRBD1, 5 bases. CDR3 length equals 14 residues. Trimming removed 3 bases at V and 2 bases at J, with 10 bases between. Germline V CDR1 and CDR2: SGHTA, FQGNSA. The CDR3 nucleotides are TGTGCCAGCAGCTTTTGGACATCTCAAGAGACCCAGTACTTC. Protein: CASSFWTSQETQYF.

V and J are TRBV11-2 and TRBJ2-7; the D gene could be TRBD1 or TRBD2 (5 bases each). The germline V and J ends were trimmed by 2 bases and 0 bases, with 8 bases remaining between them. Looked up from germline, CDR1 is SGHAT and CDR2 is FQNNGV. This CDR3 is 14 amino acids long. The CDR3 DNA reads TGTGCCAGCAGCTTATGGGGGAACTCCTACGAGCAGTACTTC. It yields the protein CASSLWGNSYEQYF.

This clonotype was detected a few times. The chain has TRBV6-1 and TRBJ2-1, with 8 bases lining up with TRBD1. With V trimmed by 6 bases and J by 9 bases, 10 bases remained unmatched. The CDR3 loop spans 14 amino acids. Germline V gives CDR1 MNHNS, CDR2 SASEGT. CDR3 DNA: TGTGCCAGCAGGGTAGAGACAGGGGCAGGTGAGCAGTTCTTC. Translation gives CASRVETGAGEQFF.